These 3 T cell receptor beta chains were sequenced from one sample in a study of PD-L1 blockade in urothelial cancer. TCRdb's table, derived via immunoSEQ multiplex PCR, lists solely in-frame clones and lacks some. The repertoire consists of around 70,000 clones, with 80% to 85% occurring once and the leading ten covering approximately 5%. This material consisted of PBMCs, taken around atezolizumab (anti-PD-L1) treatment. The receptor source for this set is a man aged 65-85 years with urothelial cancer.

The CDR3 DNA is TGTGCCAGCAGCCTAATCACCACGAGCGGGAGGTTTAATGAGCAGTTCTTC. Its protein is CASSLITTSGRFNEQFF. This chain links TRBV11-3 with TRBJ2-1; 9 positions match TRBD2. Germline V gene sequence: CDR1 SGHNT, CDR2 YENEEA. This CDR3 is 17 amino acids long. Losses at the gene ends were 5 bases for V and 7 bases for J; bases not matched to a gene: 15.

The CDR3 sequence: CASSDQGAEAFF. CDR3 DNA: TGTGCCAGCTCGGACCAGGGGGCTGAAGCTTTCTTT. The chain links TRBV18 to TRBJ1-1, with TRBD1 identical over 7 bases. From germline, CDR1 is KGHSH and CDR2 LQKENI. J was trimmed by 6 bases and V by 6 bases; bases with no gene match: 4. The CDR3 totals 12 residues. The complete variable domain, with remaining parts taken from reference TRBV18 and TRBJ1-1, reads NAGVMQNPRHLVRRRGQEARLRCSPMKGHSHVYWYRQLPEEGLKFMVYLQKENIIDESGMPKERFSAEFPKEGPSILRIQQVVRGDSAAYFCASSDQGAEAFFGQGTRLTVV.

The chain couples TRBV6-5 to TRBJ2-7, with D maybe TRBD2 (5 bases). Germline V gene lookup returns CDR1 MNHEY and CDR2 SVGAGI. V was trimmed by 3 bases and J by 1 base, leaving 16 bases between them. The CDR3 is 16 residues long. CDR3 nucleotide sequence: TGTGCCAGCAGTTATACCCCTCCGGGGAATTCCTACGAGCAGTACTTC. Protein: CASSYTPPGNSYEQYF.